This is a list of T cell receptor beta chains from one sample in a study of beta chain features in type 1 diabetes. Some clones are missing from TCRdb's copy, which holds only in-frame ones; the method was immunoSEQ multiplex PCR. The data hold under 850,000 clones, with 13% observed a single time. The sequenced sample was naive CD4+ T cells from blood. The receptors stem from a man aged 18 to 30 with type 1 diabetes. Both conserved end residues are trimmed from each CDR3.

TRBJ1-2 TRBV7-9 ASSFLAGVKGGYT
TRBJ2-7 TRBV2 ASSVTGYEQY
TRBJ2-3 TRBV7-6 ASSLQALDTQY
TRBJ1-6 TRBV30 AWSAGTGGSPLH
TRBJ1-1 TRBV6-5 ASSPGTLFEAF
TRBJ2-3 TRBV7-8 ASSLVTASTDTQY
TRBJ2-1 TRBV7-3 ASSSRLAGADNEQF
TRBJ2-5 TRBV9 ASSVFAGGNQETQY
TRBJ2-7 TRBV4-1 ASNLGQGTYEQY
TRBJ1-4 TRBV23-1 ASIYPGKLF
TRBJ1-1 TRBV18 ASSPLDSYTEAF
TRBJ2-1 TRBV28 ASSLYGSSYNEQF
TRBJ1-1 TRBV25-1 ASSPLGQGTMNTEAF
TRBJ2-3 TRBV4-2 ASSQRLQIRDTQY
TRBJ2-7 TRBV19 ASSIGWKSSYEQY
TRBJ1-4 TRBV7-9 ASSSGEPNEKLF
TRBJ2-7 TRBV2 ASSEIESRYEQY
TRBJ1-1 TRBV30 AWSVASDMNTEAF
TRBJ2-5 TRBV29-1 SGDGGRQETQY
TRBJ2-7 TRBV7-6 ASSLAPAGSPYEQY
TRBJ2-1 TRBV7-2 ASSLALGLAGINEQF
TRBJ2-7 TRBV2 ASSIDRGRKYEQY
TRBJ2-3 TRBV9 ASSVGGSGVSTDTQY
TRBJ1-2 TRBV5-6 ASIGQGYGYT
TRBJ1-2 TRBV27 ASRPTGVGGYT
TRBJ2-3 TRBV4-1 ASSPSGGHADTQY
TRBJ2-5 TRBV19 ASSIGGYYGTQY
TRBJ2-1 TRBV29-1 SVVRDLNNEQF
TRBJ2-5 TRBV20-1 SADRGKTQY
TRBJ1-5 TRBV29-1 SVGWGDQPQH
TRBJ1-6 TRBV9 ASSTEGSPLH
TRBJ2-2 TRBV5-4 ASSPGDRDTGELF
TRBJ1-5 TRBV2 ASNPGTDQPQH
TRBJ1-1 TRBV4-1 ASSQVSTNTEAF
TRBJ2-7 TRBV10-3 AISEKSYEQY
TRBJ2-1 TRBV5-6 ASSFYMSSLASGGEEQF
TRBJ1-1 TRBV9 ASSRGTVNTEAF
TRBJ2-5 TRBV18 ASSREETQY
TRBJ2-7 TRBV5-1 ASSSSGVWRNEQY
TRBJ1-3 TRBV10-3 AISEGTGSSGNTIY
TRBJ1-5 TRBV7-9 ASSRTGGNQPQH
TRBJ1-6 TRBV4-1 ASRLRTARGGNSPLH